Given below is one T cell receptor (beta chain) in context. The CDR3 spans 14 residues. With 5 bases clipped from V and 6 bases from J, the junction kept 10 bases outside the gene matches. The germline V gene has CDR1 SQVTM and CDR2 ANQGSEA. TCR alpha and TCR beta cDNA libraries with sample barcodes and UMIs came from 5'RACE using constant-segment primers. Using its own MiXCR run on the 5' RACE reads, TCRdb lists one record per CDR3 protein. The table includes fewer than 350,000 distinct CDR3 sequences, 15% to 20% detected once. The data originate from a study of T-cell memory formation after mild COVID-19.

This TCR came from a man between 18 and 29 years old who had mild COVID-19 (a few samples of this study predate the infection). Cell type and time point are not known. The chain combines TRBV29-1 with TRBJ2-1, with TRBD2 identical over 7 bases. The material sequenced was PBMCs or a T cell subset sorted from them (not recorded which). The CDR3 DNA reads TGCAGCGTTAGTGCGGGGGACCGGATCAATGAGCAGTTCTTC. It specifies CSVSAGDRINEQFF.